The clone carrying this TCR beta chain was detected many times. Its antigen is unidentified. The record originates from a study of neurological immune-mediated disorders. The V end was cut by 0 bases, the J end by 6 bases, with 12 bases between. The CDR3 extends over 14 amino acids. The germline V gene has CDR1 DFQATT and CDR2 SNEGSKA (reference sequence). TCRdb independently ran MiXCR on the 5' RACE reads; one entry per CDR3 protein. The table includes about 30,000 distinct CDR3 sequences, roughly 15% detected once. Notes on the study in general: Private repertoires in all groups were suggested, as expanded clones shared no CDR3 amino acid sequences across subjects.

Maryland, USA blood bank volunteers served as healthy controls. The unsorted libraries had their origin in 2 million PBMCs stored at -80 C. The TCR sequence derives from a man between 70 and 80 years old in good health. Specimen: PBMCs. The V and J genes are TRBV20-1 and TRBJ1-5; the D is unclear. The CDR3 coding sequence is TGCAGTGCTAGAGATCTGGGCTGGGGTCAGCCCCAGCATTTT. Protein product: CSARDLGWGQPQHF.